The subject of this entry is one TCR beta chain. Its cognate antigen is unknown. The data were taken from a study of cytomegalovirus exposure and HLA in healthy donors. At the level of the study: There were more than 350 genotyped donors. Of these, 75% to 85% fell in the genetic ancestry cluster associated with self-reported Caucasian donors.

The PCR made use of 60 Vbeta and 13 Jbeta primers. The protocol was immunoSEQ multiplex PCR, while the TCRdb copy is restricted to in-frame clones and leaves out a portion. The data hold over 150,000 clones, with 65% to 90% observed a single time. Findings and limits, study-wide: In a later analysis, parvovirus B19, influenza, CMV and Epstein-Barr virus appeared linked to several top co-occurrence clusters. From TCR beta sequences, most subjects' HLA-A and HLA-B alleles were reportedly predicted accurately.

The TCR was taken from a girl aged 2-10 years in good health and CMV-seropositive. The sample comprised PBMCs.

In DNA, the CDR3 is TGTGCCAGCACAGGGGTACGGTGGACCCAGCATTTT. It encodes CASTGVRWTQHF. The chain is built from TRBV19 and TRBJ1-5, with 7 nucleotides matching TRBD1. The CDR3 loop spans 12 amino acids. Looked up from germline, CDR1 is LNHDA and CDR2 is SQIVND (reference sequence). V gave up 9 bases and J gave up 11 bases; unmatched junction bases: 10. The complete variable domain, with remaining parts taken from reference TRBV19 and TRBJ1-5, reads DGGITQSPKYLFRKEGQNVTLSCEQNLNHDAMYWYRQDPGQGLRLIYYSQIVNDFQKGDIAEGYSVSREKKESFPLTVTSAQKNPTAFYLCASTGVRWTQHFGDGTRLSIL.